A single sample is the source of the 22 T cell receptor beta chains below, sequenced in a study of cytomegalovirus exposure and HLA in healthy donors. In the PCR, 60 Vbeta and 13 Jbeta primers were used. Generated by immunoSEQ multiplex PCR, the TCRdb table keeps only in-frame clones and is missing some. The data contain more than 95,000 clones, over 65% of them singletons. Sequenced sample: PBMCs. The receptors here all came from a woman between 50 and 59 years old in good health and CMV-seropositive.

This chain connects TRBV6-5 to TRBJ1-5, with 10 bases matching TRBD1. Germline V gene lookup returns CDR1 MNHEY and CDR2 SVGAGI. With V trimmed by 10 bases and J by 1 base, 7 bases remained unmatched. The CDR3 length is 15 residues. CDR3 in amino acids: CATSGQGLSNQPQHF. The CDR3 DNA is TGTGCCACCTCGGGACAGGGGCTCAGCAATCAGCCCCAGCATTTT.

This rearrangement joins TRBV5-8 to TRBJ1-5; 7 nucleotides line up with TRBD1. CDR3 size: 15 residues. Unmatched junction bases numbered 4, after V lost 4 bases and J lost 0 bases. CDR1 and CDR2 (germline): SGHTS, YDEGEE. In DNA, the CDR3 is TGTGCCAGCAGCGCGGGACAGAATAGCAATCAGCCCCAGCATTTT. Its protein product is CASSAGQNSNQPQHF.

This clone was recorded once. V and J are TRBV18 and TRBJ2-7, with TRBD1 matching over 8 bases. Per the germline V gene, CDR1 is KGHSH and CDR2 is LQKENI. Trimming at V came to 3 bases and at J to 2 bases, leaving 6 bases not matched to a gene. The CDR3 is 15 residues long. The CDR3 loop reads CASSPDRGITYEQYF. The CDR3 bases are TGTGCCAGCTCACCCGACAGGGGTATTACCTACGAGCAGTACTTC.

The chain joins TRBV7-8 to TRBJ1-4, with TRBD1 matching over 8 bases. The CDR3 contains 15 residues. J gave up 5 bases and V 5 bases, and 7 bases lay outside the gene matches. Germline V gene data show CDR1 as SGHVS and CDR2 as FQNEAQ. The CDR3 DNA is TGTGCCAGCAGCCTCCAACGGACAGGGAATGAAAAACTGTTTTTT. Protein: CASSLQRTGNEKLFF.

The rearrangement joins TRBV28 to TRBJ1-5, with 7 bases matching TRBD1. In germline, CDR1 is MDHEN, CDR2 SYDVKM. J lost 4 bases, V lost 6 bases, and 9 bases had no gene match. This CDR3 region has 15 residues. The CDR3 DNA is TGTGCCAGCAGAAGACAGGGATCGGGAAATCAGCCCCAGCATTTT. Amino acids: CASRRQGSGNQPQHF.

This chain uses TRBV9 with TRBJ1-2, with D possibly being TRBD1 (5 bases). Trimming cost V 2 bases and J 3 bases, with 11 bases left between them. Germline V lookup: CDR1 SGDLS, CDR2 YYNGEE. CDR3 size: 14 residues. The chain's CDR3 is CASSVGGYDYGYTF. The CDR3 region has the DNA TGTGCCAGCAGCGTCGGGGGATATGACTATGGCTACACCTTC.

This clone was seen once. V gene TRBV2 combines with J gene TRBJ2-7, with D perhaps matching TRBD1 (7 bases). V lost 9 bases, J lost 4 bases, and 13 bases lay in between. Germline V gene lookup returns CDR1 SNHLY and CDR2 FYNNEI. The CDR3 is 12 amino acids. CDR3 bases: TGTGCCAGTCAGGGGGGCCGGTACGAGCAGTACTTC. Translating gives CASQGGRYEQYF.

The J gene is TRBJ1-1, the V gene TRBV25-1, with 7 positions matching TRBD1. With 5 bases clipped from V and 7 bases from J, the junction kept 10 bases outside the gene matches. The CDR3 covers 14 residues. Germline V lookup: CDR1 MGHDK, CDR2 SYGVNS. The CDR3 nucleotides are TGTGCCAGCAGTCAAGCCGGGACAGCTGGTGAAGCTTTCTTT. Translating it yields CASSQAGTAGEAFF.

J is TRBJ2-1 and V is TRBV4-3; 13 bases map to TRBD2. Trimming took 4 bases from V and 6 from J; bases not matched to a gene: 3. The germline V gene encodes CDR1 LGHNA and CDR2 YSLEER. The CDR3 contains 15 residues. CDR3 sequence: CASSLGTSGVNEQFF. Here the CDR3 DNA reads TGCGCCAGCAGCCTAGGGACTAGCGGGGTCAATGAGCAGTTCTTC.

This chain connects TRBV28 to TRBJ1-1; 8 nucleotides align to TRBD1. J lost 5 bases, V lost 2 bases, and 10 bases had no gene match. Germline CDR1 MDHEN, CDR2 SYDVKM. The CDR3 runs to 16 residues. CDR3 sequence (DNA): TGTGCCAGCAGTTTACATAGGATTACAGGGGGGACTGAAGCTTTCTTT. This encodes CASSLHRITGGTEAFF.

This rearrangement joins TRBV6-5 to TRBJ2-3; TRBD2 aligns across 13 bases. The CDR3 spans 13 residues. V shed 6 bases and J 11 bases; nucleotides not matched to a gene: 5. Germline V gives CDR1 MNHEY, CDR2 SVGAGI. The CDR3 loop reads CASRGTSGIMQYF. The CDR3 coding sequence is TGTGCCAGCAGGGGGACTAGCGGGATTATGCAGTATTTT.

The chain joins TRBV7-6 to TRBJ2-1, with a weak D call TRBD1 (5 bases). Germline V gives CDR1 SGHVS, CDR2 FNYEAQ. The CDR3 loop spans 15 amino acids. V lost 1 base to trimming and J lost 7 bases, with 14 bases between them. The CDR3 here is CASSLEGRVENEQFF. CDR3 DNA: TGTGCCAGCAGCTTAGAAGGCAGGGTGGAGAATGAGCAGTTCTTC.

V gene TRBV4-3 combines with J gene TRBJ1-1; possibly TRBD1 for D (5 bases). The V end lost 4 bases, the J end lost 4 bases, and 10 bases lay between the germline ends. This CDR3 is 13 amino acids long. Germline V gene lookup returns CDR1 LGHNA and CDR2 YSLEER. This CDR3 is CASSRIGGTEAFF. As DNA, the CDR3 is TGCGCCAGCAGCCGCATCGGGGGCACTGAAGCTTTCTTT.

The chain joins TRBV10-1 to TRBJ1-2, with 12 bases fitting TRBD1. This CDR3 has 15 residues. The junction had 9 bases not matched to a gene; V was cut back by 5 bases and J by 8 bases. Germline V lookup: CDR1 WNHNN, CDR2 SYGVQD (reference sequence). The DNA for the CDR3 is TGCGCCAGCAGTCCGGGACAGGGGGCTTCTTGGGGCTACACCTTC. As protein: CASSPGQGASWGYTF.

There are a few counts of this clone. The chain joins TRBV19 to TRBJ1-5; 10 positions match TRBD1. The CDR3 loop spans 17 amino acids. Looked up from germline, CDR1 is LNHDA and CDR2 is SQIVND (reference sequence). Trimming cost V 5 bases and J 2 bases; bases outside gene matches: 9. The CDR3 sequence: CASSLGTGENGNQPQHF. CDR3 DNA sequence: TGTGCCAGTAGTTTGGGGACAGGGGAAAACGGCAATCAGCCCCAGCATTTT.

The rearrangement links TRBV10-1 to TRBJ2-7; 7 bases are a match to TRBD2. CDR3 length: 14 residues. The trim removed 8 bases at V and 7 bases at J, leaving 14 bases unmatched. The germline V gene encodes CDR1 WNHNN and CDR2 SYGVQD (reference sequence). The CDR3 DNA sequence: TGCGCCAGCGCTGAGCGGGGAACCCCGAGGGAGCAGTACTTC. Residues: CASAERGTPREQYF.

This clone was detected a few times. This sample also contains other DNA sequences that code for the same CDR3. The rearrangement joins TRBV30 to TRBJ1-1, with 9 nucleotides matching TRBD1. The germline CDR1 and CDR2 sequences are GTSNPN and SVGIG (reference sequence). The CDR3 totals 13 residues. V gave up 5 bases and J gave up 2 bases; unmatched junction bases: 3. The CDR3 nucleotides are TGTGCCTGGTCGGGACAGGGTAACACTGAAGCTTTCTTT. Encoded protein: CAWSGQGNTEAFF.

The V call is TRBV10-2, the J call TRBJ1-4; the match to TRBD1 covers 9 bases. Germline values: CDR1 WSHSY, CDR2 SAAADI. There are 15 residues in the CDR3. With 1 base clipped from V and 6 bases from J, the junction kept 3 bases outside the gene matches. CDR3 in amino acids: CASSELRQGDEKLFF. The CDR3 nucleotides are TGCGCCAGCAGTGAGTTGAGACAGGGGGATGAAAAACTGTTTTTT.

The chain uses TRBV28 and TRBJ2-2; TRBD2 is a possible D gene (6 bases). Trimming removed 3 bases from V and 0 bases from J, with 20 bases in between. Looked up from germline, CDR1 is MDHEN and CDR2 is SYDVKM. The CDR3 totals 19 residues. The CDR3 region has the DNA TGTGCCAGCAGTTTGCAATTATGGAGGGACGTTTCGAACACCGGGGAGCTGTTTTTT. Residues: CASSLQLWRDVSNTGELFF.

The chain couples TRBV6-5 to TRBJ2-1; a possible D gene is TRBD2 (6 bases). The CDR3 sequence is 15 residues long. Trimming left V 3 bases short and J 4 bases short, with 13 bases between. CDR1 is MNHEY and CDR2 is SVGAGI in the germline V gene. CDR3 DNA sequence: TGTGCCAGCAGTTATGAAGTCGGGGGATACAATGAGCAGTTCTTC. Its translation is CASSYEVGGYNEQFF.

The V call is TRBV28, the J call TRBJ1-1; the D is unclear. V lost 4 bases, J lost 0 bases, and 9 bases lay in between. Germline CDR1 is MDHEN and CDR2 is SYDVKM. The length of the CDR3 is 14 residues. The CDR3 loop is CASSSHSLNTEAFF. In DNA, the CDR3 is TGTGCCAGCAGTTCCCACTCTCTGAACACTGAAGCTTTCTTT.

The genes are TRBV19 and TRBJ1-4; 9 positions agree with TRBD1. The V segment lost 5 bases and the J segment 8 bases; nucleotides outside the gene matches: 9. The CDR3 has 15 residues. Germline V gene data show CDR1 as LNHDA and CDR2 as SQIVND (reference sequence). The CDR3: CASSGWDREREKLFF. The DNA of the CDR3 is TGTGCCAGTAGTGGTTGGGACAGGGAACGGGAAAAACTGTTTTTT.